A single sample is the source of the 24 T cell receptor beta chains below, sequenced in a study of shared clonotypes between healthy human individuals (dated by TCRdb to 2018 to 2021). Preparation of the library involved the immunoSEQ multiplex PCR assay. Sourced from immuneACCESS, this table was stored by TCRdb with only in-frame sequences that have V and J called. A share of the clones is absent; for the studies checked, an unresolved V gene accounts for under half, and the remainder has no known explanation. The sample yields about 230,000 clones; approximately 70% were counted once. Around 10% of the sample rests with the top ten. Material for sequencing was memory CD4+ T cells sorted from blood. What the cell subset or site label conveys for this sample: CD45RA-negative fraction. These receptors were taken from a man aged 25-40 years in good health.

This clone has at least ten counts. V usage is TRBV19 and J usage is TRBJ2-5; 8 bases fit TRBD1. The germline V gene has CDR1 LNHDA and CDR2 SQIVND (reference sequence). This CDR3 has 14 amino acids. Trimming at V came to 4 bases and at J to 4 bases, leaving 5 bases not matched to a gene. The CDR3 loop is CASSTTGGGETQYF. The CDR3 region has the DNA TGTGCCAGTAGTACCACAGGGGGTGGAGAGACCCAGTACTTC.

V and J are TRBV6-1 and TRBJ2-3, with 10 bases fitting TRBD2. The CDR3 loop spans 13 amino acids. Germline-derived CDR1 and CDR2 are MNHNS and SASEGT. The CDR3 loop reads CVSGRTRADTQYF. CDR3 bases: TGTGTTAGCGGGAGGACCAGGGCAGATACGCAGTATTTT.

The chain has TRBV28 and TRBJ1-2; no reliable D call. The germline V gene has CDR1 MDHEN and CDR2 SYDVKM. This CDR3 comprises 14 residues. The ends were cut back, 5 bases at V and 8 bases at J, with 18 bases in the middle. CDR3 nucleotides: TGTGCCAGCAGTGCGGACTTTTCCCTACGGGGCTACACCTTC. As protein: CASSADFSLRGYTF.

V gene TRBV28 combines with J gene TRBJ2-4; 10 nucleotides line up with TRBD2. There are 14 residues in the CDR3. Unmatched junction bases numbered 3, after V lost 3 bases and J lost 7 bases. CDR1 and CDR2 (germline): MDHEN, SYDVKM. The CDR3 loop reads CASSFLGLANIQYF. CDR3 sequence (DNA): TGTGCCAGCAGTTTTCTGGGACTAGCGAACATTCAGTACTTC.

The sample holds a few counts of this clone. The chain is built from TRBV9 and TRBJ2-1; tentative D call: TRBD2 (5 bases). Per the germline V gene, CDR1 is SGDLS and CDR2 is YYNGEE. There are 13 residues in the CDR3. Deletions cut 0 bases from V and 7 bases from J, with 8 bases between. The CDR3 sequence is CASSVGERNEQFF. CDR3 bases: TGTGCCAGCAGCGTAGGGGAGCGGAATGAGCAGTTCTTC.

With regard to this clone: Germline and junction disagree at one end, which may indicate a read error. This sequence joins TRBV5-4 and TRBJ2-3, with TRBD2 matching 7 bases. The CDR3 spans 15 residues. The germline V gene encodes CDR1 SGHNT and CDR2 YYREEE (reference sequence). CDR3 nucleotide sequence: TGTGCCAGCAGCTTGGTCGGCGGGAGCAGAGATACGCAGTATTTT. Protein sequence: CASSLVGGSRDTQYF.

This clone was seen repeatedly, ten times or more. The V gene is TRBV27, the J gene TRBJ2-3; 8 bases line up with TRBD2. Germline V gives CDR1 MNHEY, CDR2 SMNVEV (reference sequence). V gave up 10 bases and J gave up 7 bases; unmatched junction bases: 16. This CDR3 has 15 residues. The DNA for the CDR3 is TGTGCCACCCAACTAAATAGCGGGACGGAGAATACGCAGTATTTT. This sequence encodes CATQLNSGTENTQYF.

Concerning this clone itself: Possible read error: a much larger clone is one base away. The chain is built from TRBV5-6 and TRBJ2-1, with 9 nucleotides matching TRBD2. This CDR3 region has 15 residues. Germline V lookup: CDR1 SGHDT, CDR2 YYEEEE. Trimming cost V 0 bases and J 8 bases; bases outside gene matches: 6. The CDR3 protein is CASSLDGTSFYEQFF. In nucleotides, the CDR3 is TGTGCCAGCAGCTTGGACGGGACTAGCTTCTATGAGCAGTTCTTC.

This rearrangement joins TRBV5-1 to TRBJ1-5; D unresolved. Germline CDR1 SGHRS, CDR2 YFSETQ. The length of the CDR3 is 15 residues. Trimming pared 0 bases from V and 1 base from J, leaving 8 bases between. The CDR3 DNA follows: TGCGCCAGCAGCTTGGACGGGATAAGCAATCAGCCCCAGCATTTT. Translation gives CASSLDGISNQPQHF.

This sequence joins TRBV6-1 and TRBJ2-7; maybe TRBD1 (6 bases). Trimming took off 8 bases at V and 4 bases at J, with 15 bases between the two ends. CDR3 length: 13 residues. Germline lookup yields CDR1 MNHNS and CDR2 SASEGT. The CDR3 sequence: CASSPQQGYEQYF. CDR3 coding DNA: TGTGCCAGCTCTCCTCAACAGGGTTACGAGCAGTACTTC.

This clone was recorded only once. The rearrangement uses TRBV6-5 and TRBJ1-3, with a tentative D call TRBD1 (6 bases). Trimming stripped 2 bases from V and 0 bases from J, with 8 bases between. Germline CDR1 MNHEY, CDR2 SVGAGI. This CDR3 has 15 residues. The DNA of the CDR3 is TGTGCCAGCAGTTACCAGGACAGCTCTGGAAACACCATATATTTT. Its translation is CASSYQDSSGNTIYF.

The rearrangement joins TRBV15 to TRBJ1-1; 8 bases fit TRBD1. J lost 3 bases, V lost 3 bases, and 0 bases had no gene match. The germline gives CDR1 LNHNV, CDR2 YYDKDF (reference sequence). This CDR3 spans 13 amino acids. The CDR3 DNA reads TGTGCCACCAGCAGGGGACAGGACACTGAAGCTTTCTTT. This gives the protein CATSRGQDTEAFF.

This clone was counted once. CDR3 bases: TGTGCCAGCAATGCACTAGCGGCCGTCTCCTACAATGAGCAGTTCTTC. Translated, it gives CASNALAAVSYNEQFF. The rearrangement uses TRBV28 and TRBJ2-1, with TRBD2 matching 8 bases. Germline V gene sequence: CDR1 MDHEN, CDR2 SYDVKM. This CDR3 comprises 16 residues. V shed 7 bases, J shed 0 bases, and the junction held 8 bases outside the gene matches. Using reference TRBV28 and TRBJ2-1 for the parts outside the CDR3, the full variable domain is DVKVTQSSRYLVKRTGEKVFLECVQDMDHENMFWYRQDPGLGLRLIYFSYDVKMKEKGDIPEGYSVSREKKERFSLILESASTNQTSMYLCASNALAAVSYNEQFFGPGTRLTVL.

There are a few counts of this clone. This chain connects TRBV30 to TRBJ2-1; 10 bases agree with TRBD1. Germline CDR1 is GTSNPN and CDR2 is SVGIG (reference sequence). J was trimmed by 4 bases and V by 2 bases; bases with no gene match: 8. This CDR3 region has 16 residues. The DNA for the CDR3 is TGTGCCTGGAGTTTTGGGGACAGGGGAATATACAATGAGCAGTTCTTC. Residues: CAWSFGDRGIYNEQFF.

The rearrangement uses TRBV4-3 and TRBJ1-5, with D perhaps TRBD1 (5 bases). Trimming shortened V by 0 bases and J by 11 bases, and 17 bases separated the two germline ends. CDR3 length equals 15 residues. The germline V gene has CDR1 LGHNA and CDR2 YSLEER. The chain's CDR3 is CASSQERQGGRAQHF. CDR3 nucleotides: TGCGCCAGCAGCCAAGAACGGCAGGGTGGAAGGGCCCAGCATTTT.

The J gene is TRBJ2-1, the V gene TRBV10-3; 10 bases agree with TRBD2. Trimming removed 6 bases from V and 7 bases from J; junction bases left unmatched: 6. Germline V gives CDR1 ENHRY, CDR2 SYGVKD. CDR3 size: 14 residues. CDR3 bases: TGTGCCATCAGGGCTAGCGGGAGAAAGAATGAGCAGTTCTTC. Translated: CAIRASGRKNEQFF.

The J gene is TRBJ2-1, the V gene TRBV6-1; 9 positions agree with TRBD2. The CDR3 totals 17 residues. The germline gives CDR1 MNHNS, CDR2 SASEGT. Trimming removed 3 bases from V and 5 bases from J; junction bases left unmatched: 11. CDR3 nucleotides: TGTGCCAGCAGTGATGACTTGGGACTAGCTGGTAACAATGAGCAGTTCTTC. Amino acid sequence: CASSDDLGLAGNNEQFF.

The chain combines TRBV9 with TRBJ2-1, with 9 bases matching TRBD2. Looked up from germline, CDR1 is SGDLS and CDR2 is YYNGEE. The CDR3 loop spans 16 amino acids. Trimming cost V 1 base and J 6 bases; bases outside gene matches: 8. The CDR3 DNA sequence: TGTGCCAGCAGCGTAAAGGCGGGAGGGCTATCCAATGAGCAGTTCTTC. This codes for CASSVKAGGLSNEQFF.

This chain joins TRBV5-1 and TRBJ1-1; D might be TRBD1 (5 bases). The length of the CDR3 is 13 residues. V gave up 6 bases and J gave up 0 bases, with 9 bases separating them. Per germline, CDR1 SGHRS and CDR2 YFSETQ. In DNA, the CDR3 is TGCGCCAGCACCGGACACATGAACACTGAAGCTTTCTTT. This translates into CASTGHMNTEAFF.

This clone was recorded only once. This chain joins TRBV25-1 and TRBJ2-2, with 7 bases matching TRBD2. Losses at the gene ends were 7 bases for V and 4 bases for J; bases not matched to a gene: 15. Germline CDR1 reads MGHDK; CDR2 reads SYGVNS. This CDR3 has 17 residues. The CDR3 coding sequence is TGTGCCAGCACCTATGGGAGGGGAAGGGGCTTCACCGGGGAGCTGTTTTTT. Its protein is CASTYGRGRGFTGELFF.

This chain's CDR3 is CARRGSRLQETQYF. The CDR3 DNA reads as TGTGCCAGACGAGGGTCACGGTTACAAGAGACCCAGTACTTC. The chain joins TRBV6-5 to TRBJ2-5; D perhaps matches TRBD2 (5 bases). The CDR3 runs to 14 residues. Trimming stripped 9 bases from V and 2 bases from J, with 16 bases between. Germline-derived CDR1 and CDR2 are MNHEY and SVGAGI.

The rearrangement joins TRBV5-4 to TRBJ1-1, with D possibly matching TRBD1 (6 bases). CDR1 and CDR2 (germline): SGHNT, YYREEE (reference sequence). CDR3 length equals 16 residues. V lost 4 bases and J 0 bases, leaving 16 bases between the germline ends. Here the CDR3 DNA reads TGTGCCAGCAGCCCCGGGGGGGCTGCTATGAACACTGAAGCTTTCTTT. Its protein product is CASSPGGAAMNTEAFF.

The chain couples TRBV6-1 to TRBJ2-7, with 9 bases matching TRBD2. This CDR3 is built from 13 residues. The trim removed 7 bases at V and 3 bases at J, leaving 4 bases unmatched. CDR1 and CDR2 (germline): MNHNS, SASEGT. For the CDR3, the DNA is TGTGCCAGCACCCTAGCGGGACTCTACGAGCAGTACTTC. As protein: CASTLAGLYEQYF.

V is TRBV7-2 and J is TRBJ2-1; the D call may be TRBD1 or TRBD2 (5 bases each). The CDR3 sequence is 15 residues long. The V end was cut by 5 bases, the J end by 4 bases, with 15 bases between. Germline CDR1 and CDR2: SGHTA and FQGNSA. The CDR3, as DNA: TGTGCCAGCAGCCAGACGGGGCGGGTATACAATGAGCAGTTCTTC. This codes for CASSQTGRVYNEQFF.